The text below deals with one TCR beta chain. Its matching antigen is unknown. This record belongs to a study of shared clonotypes between healthy human individuals. In the study overall: Samples came from two female and three male donors aged 18 to 49. General observations from the study: The authors sampled blood alone, and tissue repertoires likely differ.

Deep-level assay runs were performed. Repertoires were generated with immunoSEQ multiplex PCR, while TCRdb's copy carries only in-frame clones and drops some. The sample consists of hundreds of thousands of clones, around three quarters of them appearing once. This CDR3 comprises 17 residues. Germline CDR1 reads KGHSH; CDR2 reads LQKENI. V dropped 3 bases and J dropped 2 bases, with 14 bases sitting between them. The donor cohort consisted entirely of Caucasian adults residing in Nashville, Tennessee. The material sequenced was PBMCs. The origin of this receptor is a woman aged 40 to 49 in good health. Some clones in this sample may be carry-over from other donors' samples. The chain recombines TRBV18 with TRBJ2-6, with D possibly being TRBD1 (6 bases). The CDR3 is CASSPGQTSTGANVLTF. Here the CDR3 DNA reads TGTGCCAGCTCACCTGGACAGACTTCGACTGGGGCCAACGTCCTGACTTTC.